Listed below are T cell receptor beta chains from one sample, sequenced in a study of T cells in Graves' hyperthyroidism and ophthalmopathy. TCRdb passed the multiplex PCR reads through MiXCR, listing each CDR3 protein once. This repertoire shows around 540,000 distinct CDR3 sequences, under 60% found once; its top ten account for about 7.9%. Sequencing was done on a sample of peripheral blood or thyroid tissue (not recorded which). The receptors come from a woman aged 18 to 35 with Graves' hyperthyroidism. CDR3s include the opening cysteine and the closing phenylalanine or tryptophan.

v_call,j_call,cdr3_aa
TRBV29-1,TRBJ1-1,CSPVGQGSEAFF
TRBV7-7,TRBJ1-1,CASGDRMNTEAFF
TRBV10-3,TRBJ1-4,CAIMGQGAEKLFF
TRBV10-3,TRBJ1-2,CASSSTAAYGYTF
TRBV11-2,TRBJ1-6,CASSRGTGGNSPLHF
TRBV19,TRBJ1-1,CASSRQGSGNTEAFF
TRBV9,TRBJ1-4,CASSVTGENEKLFF
TRBV7-2,TRBJ2-3,CASSLLRSSGTDTQYF
TRBV7-6,TRBJ1-5,CASSLDTGTGQPQHF
TRBV20-1,TRBJ1-2,CSARAGANYGYTF
TRBV7-8,TRBJ2-6,CASSLREGGNVLTF
TRBV9,TRBJ1-3,CASSVGGQGNTIYF
TRBV29-1,TRBJ1-1,CSVPGQGDEAFF
TRBV20-1,TRBJ1-1,CSAADNTEAFF
TRBV25-1,TRBJ2-5,CASSEKSGQETQYF
TRBV29-1,TRBJ1-2,CSVEGTDFYGYTF
TRBV2,TRBJ2-7,CASSLSGGPNEQYF
TRBV6-1,TRBJ2-7,CAGTSESYEQYF
TRBV10-3,TRBJ1-2,CASSYALLQGYTF
TRBV2,TRBJ2-7,CASSYLREATGEQYF
TRBV6-6,TRBJ2-5,CASSAAGTSVQETQYF